This entry describes one TCR beta chain. The target of this receptor is not known. Base qualities are not at hand, and no much larger clone is one base apart. Taken with the paper, the label for time point translates to: peripheral blood 6 weeks after treatment start. The cohort comprised roughly 30 patients with locally advanced or metastatic urothelial carcinoma treated at Memorial Sloan Kettering on a trial protocol. Peripheral blood mononuclear cells were collected pretreatment and during treatment, with between 1 and 8 total time points obtained per patient. The Qiagen DNeasy Blood extraction kit was used to purify genomic DNA from total PBMCs and tumor samples. PBMCs were collected pretreatment and during treatment and were isolated and stored as previously described. These data belong to a study of PD-L1 blockade in urothelial cancer (dated by TCRdb to 2017 to 2019). Notes on the research overall: All patients started therapy at some point between 2014 and 2016 and received atezolizumab 1,200 mg intravenously every 3 weeks. About 90% of the 29 patients were identified as males with urothelial cancer of bladder origin, and a prior smoking history was reported by 18 of 29 patients. Patients had an ECOG performance status of 0 or 1 and had received between 0 and 3 prior chemotherapy regimens. Blood samples were analyzed at 3 weeks after treatment start (second dose) and at 6 weeks after treatment start. Blood samples yielded a median of around 150,000 T cells and more than 80,000 unique TCRs, with median clonality roughly 0.084. Somatic, immune and clinical correlates of response to PD-L1 blockade with atezolizumab in urothelial cancer were the focus of an exploratory multi-omic analysis. TCR sequencing covered pretreatment tumor samples and matched, serially collected peripheral blood taken before and after atezolizumab treatment. Progression-free survival longer than 6 months counted as durable clinical benefit, and TCR features were additionally tested against both progression-free and overall survival. Whole exome sequencing and RNA sequencing of pretreatment tumors were performed alongside TCR sequencing in the same patients. Nine or ten patients reached durable clinical benefit, while roughly 22 patients did not. Twenty-nine patients had pretreatment blood TCR-seq, about 24 had at least one posttreatment blood collection, and about 24 had tumor TCR-seq. Broad study findings and their caveats: Because the sample size was small (n ≈ 27) and many exploratory analyses were performed, the results are intended to be hypothesis-generating. A pretreatment peripheral blood TCR clonality below the median was linked to improved progression-free and overall survival. At 3 weeks after the start of treatment, tumor-associated TCR clones in peripheral blood had expanded more in patients with durable benefit (n ≈ 20, p = 0.022).

The germline V gene (reference sequence) gives CDR1 as MNHNY and CDR2 as SVGAGI. Spanning cysteine to phenylalanine, the CDR3 consists of 15 amino acids. This entry keeps only the CDR3 DNA: 45 bases, framed from base 1. V gives up 0 bases and J gives up 3 bases, and the segment between their germline ends measures 12 bases. Synthetic TCR analog templates were spiked into each PCR to estimate absolute template abundance from read counts. TCRbeta CDR3 regions were amplified from genomic DNA with bias-controlled V and J gene primers using the immunoSEQ assay. Rearranged TCRbeta segments were sequenced at approximately 20X coverage. As for the authors' bioinformatics: Clustering was used to correct sequencing errors, and CDR3s were annotated against IMGT so that V, D and J genes could be assigned. Out-of-frame and stop-codon sequences were excluded, and only productive TCRbeta rearrangements were used in downstream analyses. To compute clonality, Shannon entropy was normalized by the log of the number of unique productive sequences and then subtracted from one. Clones differing between time points or between blood and tumor were identified using Fisher's exact test with Benjamini-Hochberg correction, with an adjusted p below 0.01 applied as the threshold. In TCRdb, the immuneACCESS table is reduced to in-frame sequences with V and J assigned. These tables do not hold every clone; where another copy was compared, an unresolved V gene accounts for under half, and the others remain unexplained. From that table come the V and J calls and clone size; the DNA was used to work out D and trimming. The sample data list 100,000 to 150,000 clones, and roughly 82% of these were observed just once. The ten largest account for 2.4% of the sample.

The receptor comes from a man aged 45-60 years with urothelial cancer. The receptor chain draws on TRBV6-6 and TRBJ2-7; TRBD1 is a possible D gene, resting on 5 matching bases. Source: PBMCs, taken around atezolizumab (anti-PD-L1) treatment. The CDR3 has the sequence CASSYSAAGYYEQYF. The DNA reads TGTGCCAGCAGTTACTCGGCCGCAGGGTACTACGAGCAGTACTTC.